The clone carrying this T cell receptor (beta chain) was picked up many times. Its antigen is not identified. The read finishes 3 residues shy of the CDR3 end, and the germline J gene is used to complete it. Equal genomic DNA amounts from CVID and control samples were sequenced. The repertoire was sequenced with immunoSEQ multiplex PCR; TCRdb's copy has only in-frame clones and lacks some. Singletons are absent from the sample, which has roughly 34,000 clones. Each donor provided roughly 5 to 8 ml of heparinized whole blood. This entry comes from a study of T cell clonality in common variable immunodeficiency. The study's findings and limits: Compared with controls, CVID subjects had fewer shared TCRbeta clones. Reportedly, TCR beta sequences from common variable immunodeficiency showed fewer deletions and N-nucleotide insertions.

CDR3 length: 15 residues. The V gene's germline CDR1 is SGHNT and CDR2 YENEEA. V dropped 3 bases and J dropped 2 bases, with 10 bases sitting between them. This TCR derives from a human donor with common variable immunodeficiency. Material for sequencing was peripheral blood mononuclear cells. The gene calls are TRBV11-3 and TRBJ2-2; a weak D match, TRBD1 (5 bases). Incomplete CDR3 DNA: TGTGCCAGCAGCTTCGACAGCAGAAACACCGGGGAG. It translates to CASSFDSRNTGE. The whole CDR3 is CASSFDSRNTGELFF.